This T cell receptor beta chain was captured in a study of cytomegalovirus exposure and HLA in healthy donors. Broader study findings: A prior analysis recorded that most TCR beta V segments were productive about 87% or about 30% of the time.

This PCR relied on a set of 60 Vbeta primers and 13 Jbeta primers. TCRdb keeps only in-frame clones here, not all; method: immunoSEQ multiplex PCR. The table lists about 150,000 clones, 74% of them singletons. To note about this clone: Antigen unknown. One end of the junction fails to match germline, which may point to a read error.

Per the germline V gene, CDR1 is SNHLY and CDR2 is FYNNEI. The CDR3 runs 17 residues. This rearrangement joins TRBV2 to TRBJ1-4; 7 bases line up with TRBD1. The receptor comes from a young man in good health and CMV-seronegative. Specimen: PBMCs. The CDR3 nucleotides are TGTGCCAGCAGTGAAGTAGTCTCGACAGGGACAAATGAAAACCTGTTTTTT. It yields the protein CASSEVVSTGTNENLFF.